A selection of T cell receptor beta chains follows, all from one sample in a study of T-cell memory formation after mild COVID-19. TCRdb re-called the 5' RACE reads through MiXCR, storing one row per CDR3 protein. The sample holds 250,000 to 300,000 distinct CDR3 sequences, roughly 15% seen once. Sequencing used PBMCs or a T cell subset sorted from them (not recorded which). The receptors stem from a man younger than 30 who had mild COVID-19 (a few samples of this study predate the infection). Cell type and time point are not known. Both conserved end residues are part of each CDR3. D genes are given only for firm matches. Only some rows state a clone size, as once, few, many or a class for expanded clones.

DNA	CDR3	size	D	V	J
TGTGCCACCAGCAGAGTAGCGGACAGGGGAATCGATGAGCAGTTCTTC	CATSRVADRGIDEQFF	few	TRBD1	TRBV15	TRBJ2-1
TGTGCCAGCAGTGGGGACAGGGTTACCGGGGAGCTGTTTTTT	CASSGDRVTGELFF	few	TRBD1	TRBV25-1	TRBJ2-2
TGTGCCAGCAGTCCCCGGGACAGGGGAAGATACGAGCAGTACTTC	CASSPRDRGRYEQYF	.	TRBD1	TRBV28	TRBJ2-7
TGTGCCAGCAGCCAAGATCCGGGGGCAGGGTACAATGAGCAGTTCTTC	CASSQDPGAGYNEQFF	many	.	TRBV4-2	TRBJ2-1
TGTGCCAGCAGCTTAAGAGGGCCGCTGGGAGATACGCAGTATTTT	CASSLRGPLGDTQYF	.	.	TRBV7-3	TRBJ2-3
TGTGCCAGCAAGAGCGGGGGCCCCCCAGATACGCAGTATTTT	CASKSGGPPDTQYF	few	TRBD2	TRBV28	TRBJ2-3
TGTGCCATCAGTGGACAGGGTCAAGAGACCCAGTACTTC	CAISGQGQETQYF	.	TRBD1	TRBV10-3	TRBJ2-5
TGCAGCGTTGGAGGGGAACAAGCTTTCTTT	CSVGGEQAFF	.	.	TRBV29-1	TRBJ1-1
TGTGCCAGCAGCCAGTCGAGGGGGGGGTACGGTTCACCCCTCCACTTT	CASSQSRGGYGSPLHF	few	.	TRBV3-1	TRBJ1-6
TGCAGTGCTAGCGGCCAAGTCGAAAGCTCCTACAATGAGCAGTTCTTC	CSASGQVESSYNEQFF	few	.	TRBV20-1	TRBJ2-1
TGTGCCAGCAGCTTATACAGGGGCCAGCCCCAGCATTTT	CASSLYRGQPQHF	.	TRBD1	TRBV7-6	TRBJ1-5
TGTGCCAGCAGAAGGAGGGCAGGGGCAGATACGCAGTATTTT	CASRRRAGADTQYF	few	.	TRBV7-2	TRBJ2-3
TGTGCCACCAGTGAGTGGTCAGATACGCAGTATTTT	CATSEWSDTQYF	.	.	TRBV24-1	TRBJ2-3
TGTGCCTGGAAGCCCACAGATACGCAGTATTTT	CAWKPTDTQYF	once	.	TRBV30	TRBJ2-3
TGCGCCAGCAGCTTGGACCAGGGCTCTGGAAACACCATATATTTT	CASSLDQGSGNTIYF	.	.	TRBV5-1	TRBJ1-3
TGTGCCAGCAGCTTGCAGACGGACTACGAGCAGTACTTC	CASSLQTDYEQYF	.	.	TRBV7-2	TRBJ2-7
TGCGCCAGCAGCCAAGCCACTAGCGGGGGGAGTACGGATACGCAGTATTTT	CASSQATSGGSTDTQYF	few	TRBD2	TRBV4-3	TRBJ2-3